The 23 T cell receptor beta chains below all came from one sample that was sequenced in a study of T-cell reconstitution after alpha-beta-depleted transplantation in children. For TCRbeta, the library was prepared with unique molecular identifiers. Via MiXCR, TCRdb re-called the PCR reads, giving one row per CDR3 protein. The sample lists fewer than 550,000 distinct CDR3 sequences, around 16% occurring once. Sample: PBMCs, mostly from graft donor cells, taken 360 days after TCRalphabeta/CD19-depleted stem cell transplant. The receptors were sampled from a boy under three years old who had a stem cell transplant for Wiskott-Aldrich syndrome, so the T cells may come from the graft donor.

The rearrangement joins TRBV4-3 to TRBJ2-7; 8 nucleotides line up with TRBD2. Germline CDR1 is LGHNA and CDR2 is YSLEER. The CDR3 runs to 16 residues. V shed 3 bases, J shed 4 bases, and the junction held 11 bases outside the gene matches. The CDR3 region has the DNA TGCGCCAGCAGCCATCGAACCGGGACTAGACATTACGAGCAGTACTTC. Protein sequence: CASSHRTGTRHYEQYF.

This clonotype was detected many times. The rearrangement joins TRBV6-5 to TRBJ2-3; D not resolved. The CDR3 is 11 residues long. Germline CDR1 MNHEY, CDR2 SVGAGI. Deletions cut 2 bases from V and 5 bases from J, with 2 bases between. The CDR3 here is CASSYLDTQYF. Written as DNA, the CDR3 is TGTGCCAGCAGTTACCTAGATACGCAGTATTTT.

The CDR3 sequence is CASSYSGADSYEQYF. The CDR3 coding sequence is TGTGCCAGCAGTTACTCGGGCGCCGACTCCTACGAGCAGTACTTC. The gene calls are TRBV6-2 or TRBV6-3 and TRBJ2-7; D is uncertain. V was trimmed by 0 bases and J by 0 bases, leaving 9 bases between them. The germline V gene has CDR1 MNHEY and CDR2 SVGEGT. The CDR3 spans 15 residues.

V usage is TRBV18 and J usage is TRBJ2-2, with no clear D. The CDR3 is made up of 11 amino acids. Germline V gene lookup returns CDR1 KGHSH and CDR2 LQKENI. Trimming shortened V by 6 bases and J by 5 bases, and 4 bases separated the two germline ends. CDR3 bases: TGTGCCAGCTCCCAGACCGGGGAGCTGTTTTTT. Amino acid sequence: CASSQTGELFF.

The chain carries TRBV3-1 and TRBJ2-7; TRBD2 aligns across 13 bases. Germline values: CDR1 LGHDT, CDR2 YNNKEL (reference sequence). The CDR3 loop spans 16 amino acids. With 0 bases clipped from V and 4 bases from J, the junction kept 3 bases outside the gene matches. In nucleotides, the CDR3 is TGTGCCAGCAGCCAAGATACTAGCGGGAGGGGGTACGAGCAGTACTTC. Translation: CASSQDTSGRGYEQYF.

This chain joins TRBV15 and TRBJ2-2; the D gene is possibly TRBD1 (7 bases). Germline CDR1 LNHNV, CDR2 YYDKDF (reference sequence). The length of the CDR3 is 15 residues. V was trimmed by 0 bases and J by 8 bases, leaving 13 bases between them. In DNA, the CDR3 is TGTGCCACCAGCAGAGAGGGCAGGGGGGCAGGGGAGCTGTTTTTT. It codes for CATSREGRGAGELFF. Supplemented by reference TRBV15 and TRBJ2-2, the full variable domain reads DAMVIQNPRYQVTQFGKPVTLSCSQTLNHNVMYWYQQKSSQAPKLLFHYYDKDFNNEADTPDNFQSRRPNTSFCFLDIRSPGLGDTAMYLCATSREGRGAGELFFGEGSRLTVL.

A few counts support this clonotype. The CDR3 DNA is TGTGCCAGCAGTTACGGCGGGGGACAGGGTACGATGTACAATGAGCAGTTCTTC. It encodes CASSYGGGQGTMYNEQFF. The V call is TRBV6-2 or TRBV6-3, the J call TRBJ2-1; 9 nucleotides line up with TRBD1. V gave up 2 bases and J gave up 4 bases; unmatched junction bases: 12. Germline V lookup: CDR1 MNHEY, CDR2 SVGEGT. The CDR3 extends over 18 amino acids.

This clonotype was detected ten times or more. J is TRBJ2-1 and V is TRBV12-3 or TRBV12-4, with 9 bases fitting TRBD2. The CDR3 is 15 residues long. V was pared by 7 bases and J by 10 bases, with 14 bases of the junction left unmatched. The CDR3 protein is CASTPRLAEGGEQFF. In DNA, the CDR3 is TGTGCCAGCACCCCCCGACTAGCGGAAGGGGGCGAGCAGTTCTTC.

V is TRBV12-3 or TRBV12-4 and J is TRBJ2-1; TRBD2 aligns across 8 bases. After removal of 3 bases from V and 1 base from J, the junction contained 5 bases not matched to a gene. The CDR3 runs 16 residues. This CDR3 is CASSLVGGASYNEQFF. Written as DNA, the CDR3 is TGTGCCAGCAGTTTGGTCGGGGGGGCATCCTACAATGAGCAGTTCTTC.

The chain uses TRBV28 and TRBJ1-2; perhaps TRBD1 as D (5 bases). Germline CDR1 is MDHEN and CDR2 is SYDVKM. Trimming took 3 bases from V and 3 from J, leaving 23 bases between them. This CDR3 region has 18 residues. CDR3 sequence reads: CASSFPPGRDIPHYGYTF. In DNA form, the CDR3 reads TGTGCCAGCAGTTTCCCTCCGGGCAGGGATATCCCGCACTATGGCTACACCTTC.

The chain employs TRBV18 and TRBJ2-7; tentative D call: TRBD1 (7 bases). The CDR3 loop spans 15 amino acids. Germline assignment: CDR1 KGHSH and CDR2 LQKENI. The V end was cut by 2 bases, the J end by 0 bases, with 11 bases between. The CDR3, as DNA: TGTGCCAGCTCACCAGGGGGGACAGTCTCCTACGAGCAGTACTTC. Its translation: CASSPGGTVSYEQYF.

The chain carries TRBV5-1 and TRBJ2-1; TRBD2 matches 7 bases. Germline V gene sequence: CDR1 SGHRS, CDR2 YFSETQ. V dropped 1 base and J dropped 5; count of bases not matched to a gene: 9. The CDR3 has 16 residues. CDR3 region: CASSLWSGNRNNEQFF. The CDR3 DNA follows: TGCGCCAGCAGCTTGTGGAGCGGGAATCGAAACAATGAGCAGTTCTTC.

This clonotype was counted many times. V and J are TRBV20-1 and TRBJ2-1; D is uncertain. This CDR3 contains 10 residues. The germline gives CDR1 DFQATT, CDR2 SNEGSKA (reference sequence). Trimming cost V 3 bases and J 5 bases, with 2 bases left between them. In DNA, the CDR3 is TGCAGTGCTAGGGACAATGAGCAGTTCTTC. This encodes CSARDNEQFF.

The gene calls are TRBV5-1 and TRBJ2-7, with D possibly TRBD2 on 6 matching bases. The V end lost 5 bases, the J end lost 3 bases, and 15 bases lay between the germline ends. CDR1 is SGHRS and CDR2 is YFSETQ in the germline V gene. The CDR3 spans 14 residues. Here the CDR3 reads CASRGTGDLYEQYF. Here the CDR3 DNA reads TGCGCCAGCAGGGGTACGGGGGACCTCTACGAGCAGTACTTC.

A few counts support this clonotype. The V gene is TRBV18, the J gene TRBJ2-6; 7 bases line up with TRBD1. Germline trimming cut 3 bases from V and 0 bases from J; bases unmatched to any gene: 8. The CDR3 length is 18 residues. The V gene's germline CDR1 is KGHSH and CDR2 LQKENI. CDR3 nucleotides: TGTGCCAGCTCACCTCTGACAGGGACCACCTCTGGGGCCAACGTCCTGACTTTC. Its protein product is CASSPLTGTTSGANVLTF.

The CDR3 coding sequence is TGTGCCAGCAGTCCCTACCGGGCCCTTCCGCAGTATTTT. Translation: CASSPYRALPQYF. The chain employs TRBV12-3 or TRBV12-4 and TRBJ2-3; D is uncertain. CDR3 length: 13 residues. The ends were cut back, 5 bases at V and 10 bases at J, with 16 bases in the middle.

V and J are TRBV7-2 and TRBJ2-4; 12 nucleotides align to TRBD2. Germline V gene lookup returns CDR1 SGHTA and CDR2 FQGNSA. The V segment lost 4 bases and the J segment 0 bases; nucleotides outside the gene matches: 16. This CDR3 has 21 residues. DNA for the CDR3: TGTGCCAGCAGCTGGAGGCCCTCTAGCGGGAGGGTAGCACTAGCCAAAAACATTCAGTACTTC. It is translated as CASSWRPSSGRVALAKNIQYF.

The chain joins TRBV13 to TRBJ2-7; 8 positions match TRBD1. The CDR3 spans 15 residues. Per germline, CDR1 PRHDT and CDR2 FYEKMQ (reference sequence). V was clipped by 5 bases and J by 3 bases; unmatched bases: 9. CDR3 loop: CASSTGQEGNYEQYF. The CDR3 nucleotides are TGTGCCAGCAGCACGGGACAGGAGGGAAACTACGAGCAGTACTTC.

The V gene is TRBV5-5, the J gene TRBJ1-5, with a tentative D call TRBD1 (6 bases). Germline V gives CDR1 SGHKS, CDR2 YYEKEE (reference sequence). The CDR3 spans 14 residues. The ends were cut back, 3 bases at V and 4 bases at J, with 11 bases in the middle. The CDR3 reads CASSSQGRNQPQHF. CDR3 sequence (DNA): TGTGCCAGCAGCTCTCAGGGGAGGAATCAGCCCCAGCATTTT. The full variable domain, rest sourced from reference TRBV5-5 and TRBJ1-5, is DAGVTQSPTHLIKTRGQQVTLRCSPISGHKSVSWYQQVLGQGPQFIFQYYEKEERGRGNFPDRFSARQFPNYSSELNVNALLLGDSALYLCASSSQGRNQPQHFGDGTRLSIL.

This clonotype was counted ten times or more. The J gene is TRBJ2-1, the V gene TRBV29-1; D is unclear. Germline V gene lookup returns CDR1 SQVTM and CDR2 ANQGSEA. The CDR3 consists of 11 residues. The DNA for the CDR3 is TGCACTAGTGGCTCCTACAATGAGCAGTTCTTC. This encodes CTSGSYNEQFF.

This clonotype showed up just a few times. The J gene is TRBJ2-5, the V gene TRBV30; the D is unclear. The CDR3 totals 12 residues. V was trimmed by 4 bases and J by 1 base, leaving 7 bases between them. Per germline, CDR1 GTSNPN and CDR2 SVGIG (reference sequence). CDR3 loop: CAWKAVQETQYF. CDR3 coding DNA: TGTGCCTGGAAGGCAGTCCAAGAGACCCAGTACTTC.

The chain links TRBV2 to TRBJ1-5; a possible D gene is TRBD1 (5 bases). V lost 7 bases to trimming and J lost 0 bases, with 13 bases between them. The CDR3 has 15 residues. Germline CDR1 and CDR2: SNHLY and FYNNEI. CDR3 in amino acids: CASKRQPYSNQPQHF. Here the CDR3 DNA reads TGTGCCAGCAAAAGACAGCCTTATAGCAATCAGCCCCAGCATTTT.

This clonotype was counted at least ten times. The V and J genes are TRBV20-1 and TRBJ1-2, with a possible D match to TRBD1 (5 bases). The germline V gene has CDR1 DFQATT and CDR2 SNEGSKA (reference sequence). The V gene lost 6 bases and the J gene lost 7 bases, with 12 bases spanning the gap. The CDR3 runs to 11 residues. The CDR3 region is CSADRGSGYTF. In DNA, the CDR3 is TGCAGTGCAGATAGGGGTAGTGGCTACACCTTC.